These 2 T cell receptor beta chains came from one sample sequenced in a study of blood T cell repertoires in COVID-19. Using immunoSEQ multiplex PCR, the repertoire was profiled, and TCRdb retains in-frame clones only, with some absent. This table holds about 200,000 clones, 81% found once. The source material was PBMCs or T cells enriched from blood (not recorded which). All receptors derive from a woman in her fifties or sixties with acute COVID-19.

CDR3 coding DNA: TGTGCCTGGAGGGACGACAGGGCCACGAACACCGGGGAGCTGTTTTTT. Protein: CAWRDDRATNTGELFF. The chain joins TRBV30 to TRBJ2-2; TRBD1 aligns across 7 bases. The CDR3 runs 16 residues. V shed 3 bases and J 0 bases; nucleotides not matched to a gene: 7. CDR1 GTSNPN and CDR2 SVGIG come from the germline V gene (reference sequence).

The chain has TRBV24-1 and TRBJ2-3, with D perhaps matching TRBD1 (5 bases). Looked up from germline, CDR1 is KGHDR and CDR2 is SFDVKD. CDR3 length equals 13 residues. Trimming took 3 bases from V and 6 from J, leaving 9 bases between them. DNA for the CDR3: TGTGCCACCAGTGATGGGGCGAGGGATACGCAGTATTTT. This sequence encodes CATSDGARDTQYF.